The sequence of this TCR beta chain was determined in a study of CD8 T cells in Susac syndrome. V was trimmed by 6 bases and J by 5 bases, leaving 15 bases between them. CDR3 length equals 14 residues. Negative isolation was applied to CD8+ and CD4+ T cells, and FACS enrichment was applied to TEMRA cells. The RNA, about 0.5 to 1 ug, was put through reverse transcription using random hexamers. By means of immunoSEQ multiplex PCR, TCR beta CDR3 spanning 54 Vbeta and 13 Jbeta underwent amplification. One entry per CDR3 protein, called by TCRdb with MiXCR from the immunoSEQ multiplex PCR reads. The sample includes roughly 190,000 distinct CDR3 sequences, roughly 95% of them seen just once. This clonotype was seen just once.

The sample consisted of CD4+ T cells from PBMCs. The J gene is TRBJ2-3, the V gene TRBV12-3 or TRBV12-4; D is unclear. The clonotype comes from a human donor in good health. For the CDR3, the DNA is TGTGCCAGCAGCTTGGAGCCACTTAAAGATACGCAGTATTTT. Protein: CASSLEPLKDTQYF.